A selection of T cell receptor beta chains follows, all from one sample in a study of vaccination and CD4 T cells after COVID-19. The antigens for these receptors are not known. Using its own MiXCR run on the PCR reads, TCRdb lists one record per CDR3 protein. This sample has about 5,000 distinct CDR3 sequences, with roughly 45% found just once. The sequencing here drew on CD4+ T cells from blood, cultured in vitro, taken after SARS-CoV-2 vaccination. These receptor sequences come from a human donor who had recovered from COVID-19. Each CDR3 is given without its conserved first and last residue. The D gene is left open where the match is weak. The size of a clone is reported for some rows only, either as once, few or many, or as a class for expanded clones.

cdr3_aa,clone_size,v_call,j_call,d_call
ASSLGPPLTGELF,few,TRBV7-9,TRBJ2-2,.
ASSRDRDAEAF,few,TRBV6-2/TRBV6-3,TRBJ1-1,TRBD1
ASSIGSGGTGELF,.,TRBV19,TRBJ2-2,TRBD2
ASSWTGGEKLF,.,TRBV27,TRBJ1-4,TRBD1
SARLSSGSSEQY,.,TRBV20-1,TRBJ2-7,TRBD2
SARVWGANYGYT,few,TRBV20-1,TRBJ1-2,.
ASIPDPSTDTQY,once,TRBV7-2,TRBJ2-3,.
SARDNRERGYT,few,TRBV20-1,TRBJ1-2,.
ASRGDSPTQY,few,TRBV27,TRBJ2-5,TRBD1
ASSKGEKETGKHEQY,.,TRBV19,TRBJ2-7,TRBD1
ASSAAGTGTGNTIY,.,TRBV2,TRBJ1-3,TRBD1
ASTLQGATGELF,.,TRBV27,TRBJ2-2,TRBD1
ASSPLTGANTEAF,few,TRBV11-2,TRBJ1-1,TRBD1
ASSSTLVLANNEQF,.,TRBV28,TRBJ2-1,.
ASIMTSGGGGEQF,few,TRBV19,TRBJ2-1,TRBD2
SARDPGKETQY,.,TRBV20-1,TRBJ2-5,.
ATSGTAASETQY,few,TRBV24-1,TRBJ2-5,.
ASSLVTARSREGYT,few,TRBV7-9,TRBJ1-2,.
ASSDRDIRVETQY,few,TRBV6-1,TRBJ2-5,.
ASSPSGGGRNEQF,once,TRBV18,TRBJ2-1,TRBD2
SALMVTPGTGELF,few,TRBV20-1,TRBJ2-2,.
ASSQGEGHVTTEETQY,.,TRBV4-2,TRBJ2-5,.
ASSSTGGWDTEAF,.,TRBV28,TRBJ1-1,TRBD1
ATSREARTFAYGYT,.,TRBV15,TRBJ1-2,.
ASSQTGVSGNTIY,.,TRBV5-8,TRBJ1-3,.
ASSPGVSTDTQY,.,TRBV4-1,TRBJ2-3,.
ASSLEGGSNQPQH,few,TRBV7-2,TRBJ1-5,.
ASSFGLSPSEQY,once,TRBV7-2,TRBJ2-7,.
SARGVPSVETQY,.,TRBV20-1,TRBJ2-5,.
ASSQLADRGWTQY,few,TRBV7-8,TRBJ2-3,.
ASTLSAGDTNTGELF,.,TRBV6-2/TRBV6-3,TRBJ2-2,TRBD2
ASSAGVMARGYT,.,TRBV19,TRBJ1-2,.
AFLDRGLLNTEAF,large,TRBV30,TRBJ1-1,TRBD1
ASSYSRDRVSNQPQH,.,TRBV6-2/TRBV6-3,TRBJ1-5,TRBD1
SAREFWGQGGSWAF,.,TRBV20-1,TRBJ1-1,TRBD1